The T cell receptor (beta chain) under discussion was sequenced for a study of T cell repertoires in cytomegalovirus infection (dated by TCRdb to the late 2010s). At the level of the whole study: Donor HLA type was relevant to the analysis, because carriage of CMV infection together with the matching HLA type was indicated by public TCR beta signatures.

Reads for this sample came from an Illumina HiSeq 1500. TCRdb reprocessed the public reads (quality trimming at Q25 with fastp, clone calling with MiXCR) and kept in-frame beta chains. Duplicate CDR3 protein sequences are folded into a single record with the most common DNA and genes. In this sample the table shows 100,000 to 150,000 distinct CDR3 sequences, 20% to 30% of which occur a single time. The ten largest clones add up to around 32% of the sample. The paper's findings and limits, for the study overall: The ex vivo response was dominated by HLA-C-restricted CMV-specific TCR beta clonotypes, which also provided the single most frequent clonotype in two of eight donors. Cumulative frequency of public TCR beta family members discriminated carriers of CMV infection plus the relevant HLA type in this cohort and an independent 352-donor cohort.

This clonotype was seen at least ten times. Its antigen is still unknown. Base qualities are missing; no much larger clone stands one base away. Trimming takes 2 bases off V and 2 bases off J; junction bases not matched to a gene: 6. The CDR3 contains 16 residues, cysteine and phenylalanine counted. CDR3 DNA is the only sequence kept; it has 48 bases, read in frame from the first base. CDR1 and CDR2 were assigned from the germline V gene as SGHTA and FQGNSA. This chain joins TRBV7-2 to TRBJ2-1; TRBD1 matches 7 bases in the middle. This TCR was recovered from a human donor in good health (CMV status not recorded). Some clones in this sample may be carry-over from other donors' samples. The sample taken for sequencing was PBMCs, sequenced either directly or after in vitro stimulation (not recorded which). The CDR3 amino acid sequence is: CASSLSGTEAYNEQFF. The sequenced DNA is TGTGCCAGCAGCTTATCAGGGACAGAAGCCTACAATGAGCAGTTCTTC.